One T cell receptor (beta chain) is described in this entry. The identical CDR3 is also encoded by other nucleotide sequences in the sample. Naive CD8 cells lacked CD45RO and underwent positive selection for CCR7, leaving out terminally differentiated effector memory CD45RA+ cells. This sample is drawn from a study of shared clonotypes between healthy human individuals. Study in general: The composition of the donors was a couple of women and three men aged 18 to 49.

Here immunoSEQ multiplex PCR was the method, and the copy in TCRdb shows in-frame clones only, minus some. The sample yields roughly 2 million clones, about 95% seen once. Looked up from germline, CDR1 is SNHLY and CDR2 is FYNNEI. V lost 5 bases to trimming and J lost 1 base, with 6 bases between them. CDR3 length equals 12 residues. The sample was naive CD8+ T cells sorted from blood. The chain employs TRBV2 and TRBJ2-7; D uncertain. The TCR comes from a man aged 18-30 years in good health. CDR3 DNA: TGTGCCAGCAGTTACGGGTCCTACGAGCAGTACTTC. Protein sequence: CASSYGSYEQYF. Based on the CDR3 plus reference TRBV2 and TRBJ2-7, the full variable domain is EPEVTQTPSHQVTQMGQEVILRCVPISNHLYFYWYRQILGQKVEFLVSFYNNEISEKSEIFDDQFSVERPDGSNFTLKIRSTKLEDSAMYFCASSYGSYEQYFGPGTRLTVT.